The rows below give T cell receptor beta chains drawn from one sample of a study of T-cell reconstitution after alpha-beta-depleted transplantation in children. A single record per CDR3 protein comes from TCRdb applying MiXCR to the PCR reads. The top ten clones hold roughly 5.5% of a sample with roughly 100,000 distinct CDR3 sequences, around 6.1% of them seen once. Source: PBMCs, mostly from graft donor cells, taken 60 days after TCRalphabeta/CD19-depleted stem cell transplant. The receptor source for this set is a female patient aged 2-10 years who had a stem cell transplant for Fanconi anemia, so the T cells may come from the graft donor. CDR3s leave out the opening cysteine and the closing phenylalanine or tryptophan. Each record gives: CDR3 protein, V gene.

CDR3aa: ASSLGGPPYEQY
v_gene: TRBV5-1

CDR3aa: ASIRTSGRVNTGELF
v_gene: TRBV12-3/TRBV12-4

CDR3aa: ASSPRRPSSTDTQY
v_gene: TRBV2

CDR3aa: ASTRTGGNQPQH
v_gene: TRBV12-3/TRBV12-4

CDR3aa: ASSPFGEQY
v_gene: TRBV7-9

CDR3aa: ASSVGRDTEAF
v_gene: TRBV6-1

CDR3aa: ASSSLRTDPYEQY
v_gene: TRBV7-9

CDR3aa: ASSLSHRDSYEQY
v_gene: TRBV7-8

CDR3aa: ASKQGPDYEQY
v_gene: TRBV5-1

CDR3aa: SARDPAGRYEQY
v_gene: TRBV20-1

CDR3aa: ASSSQRTSGGSDTQY
v_gene: TRBV11-2

CDR3aa: AISASTDTQY
v_gene: TRBV10-3

CDR3aa: SATPYREVLGQY
v_gene: TRBV20-1

CDR3aa: ASSQVVAGGTYEQY
v_gene: TRBV4-2

CDR3aa: ASSPTGTGNTGELF
v_gene: TRBV7-2

CDR3aa: ASSSPPQLAGGGWRETQY
v_gene: TRBV7-3

CDR3aa: ASSLSGVETQY
v_gene: TRBV5-1

CDR3aa: SAREQGTLNSPLH
v_gene: TRBV20-1

CDR3aa: ASSLLLGSWTGGFYEQY
v_gene: TRBV28

CDR3aa: SARKWVSGRGMNTEAF
v_gene: TRBV20-1

CDR3aa: ASSVGQGSETQY
v_gene: TRBV9

CDR3aa: ASSMLAGGYNEQF
v_gene: TRBV5-1

CDR3aa: ASILRTHRAGLNTGELF
v_gene: TRBV2

CDR3aa: SARGLAGGWYYNEQF
v_gene: TRBV20-1

CDR3aa: ASSPGQGGETQY
v_gene: TRBV5-1

CDR3aa: ASSLDGKWEQF
v_gene: TRBV5-1

CDR3aa: ASSLQYEQY
v_gene: TRBV28

CDR3aa: ASTTGNYNEQF
v_gene: TRBV5-1

CDR3aa: ASSELLGAGTGELF
v_gene: TRBV10-1

CDR3aa: ASSFRGKGNEQF
v_gene: TRBV11-1

CDR3aa: ASSQTGYEQY
v_gene: TRBV28

CDR3aa: SARELAGGRSSYNEQF
v_gene: TRBV20-1

CDR3aa: AWSVMGRAYGYT
v_gene: TRBV30

CDR3aa: ASSPLARNTGELF
v_gene: TRBV6-5

CDR3aa: ASSYGGPSTDTQY
v_gene: TRBV6-5

CDR3aa: ASSQVGGSNYEQY
v_gene: TRBV4-2

CDR3aa: SAKHRGLYYEQY
v_gene: TRBV20-1

CDR3aa: ASSHKETGTEAF
v_gene: TRBV5-1

CDR3aa: ASSELVNTGELF
v_gene: TRBV9

CDR3aa: ASRPTDRENTGELF
v_gene: TRBV11-1

CDR3aa: ASSLAGFTEAF
v_gene: TRBV12-3/TRBV12-4

CDR3aa: ASSLIGGSMGETQY
v_gene: TRBV7-3

CDR3aa: ASSLSPGGSETQY
v_gene: TRBV27

CDR3aa: ASSGLRTGPSSYEQY
v_gene: TRBV6-1

CDR3aa: ASSYGSSYNEQF
v_gene: TRBV6-5

CDR3aa: ASSTGNQPQH
v_gene: TRBV6-6

CDR3aa: SAQGQGREQY
v_gene: TRBV20-1

CDR3aa: ASSHRLGGTSTDTQY
v_gene: TRBV12-3/TRBV12-4

CDR3aa: SASPGQGTYEQY
v_gene: TRBV20-1

CDR3aa: ASRVDSPSYEQY
v_gene: TRBV2

CDR3aa: ASSLVIARGSSYEQY
v_gene: TRBV7-8

CDR3aa: ASSARDRTYNEQF
v_gene: TRBV9

CDR3aa: SAKGVGGLGANVLT
v_gene: TRBV20-1

CDR3aa: ASSKGRVGCRDLPQH
v_gene: TRBV21-1

CDR3aa: ASSLEVAGNYEQY
v_gene: TRBV7-6

CDR3aa: SARGGTSRYNEQF
v_gene: TRBV20-1